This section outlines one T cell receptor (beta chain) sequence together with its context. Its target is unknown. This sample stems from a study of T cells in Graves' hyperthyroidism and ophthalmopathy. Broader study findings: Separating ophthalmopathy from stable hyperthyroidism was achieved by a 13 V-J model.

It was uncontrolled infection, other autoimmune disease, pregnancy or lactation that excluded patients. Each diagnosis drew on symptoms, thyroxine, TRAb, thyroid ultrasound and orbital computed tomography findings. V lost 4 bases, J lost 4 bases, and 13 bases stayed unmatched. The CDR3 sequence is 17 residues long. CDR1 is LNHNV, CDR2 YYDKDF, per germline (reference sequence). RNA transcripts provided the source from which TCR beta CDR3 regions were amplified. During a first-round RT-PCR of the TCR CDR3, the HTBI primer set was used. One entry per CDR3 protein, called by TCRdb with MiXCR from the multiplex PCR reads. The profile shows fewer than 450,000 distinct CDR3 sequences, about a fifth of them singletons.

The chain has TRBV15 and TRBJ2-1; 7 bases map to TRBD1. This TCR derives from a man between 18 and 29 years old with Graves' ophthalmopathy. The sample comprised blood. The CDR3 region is CATSKAMRGTAYNEQFF. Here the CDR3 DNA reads TGTGCCACCAGCAAGGCTATGAGGGGGACAGCATACAATGAGCAGTTCTTC. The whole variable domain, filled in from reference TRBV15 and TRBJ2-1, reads DAMVIQNPRYQVTQFGKPVTLSCSQTLNHNVMYWYQQKSSQAPKLLFHYYDKDFNNEADTPDNFQSRRPNTSFCFLDIRSPGLGDTAMYLCATSKAMRGTAYNEQFFGPGTRLTVL.